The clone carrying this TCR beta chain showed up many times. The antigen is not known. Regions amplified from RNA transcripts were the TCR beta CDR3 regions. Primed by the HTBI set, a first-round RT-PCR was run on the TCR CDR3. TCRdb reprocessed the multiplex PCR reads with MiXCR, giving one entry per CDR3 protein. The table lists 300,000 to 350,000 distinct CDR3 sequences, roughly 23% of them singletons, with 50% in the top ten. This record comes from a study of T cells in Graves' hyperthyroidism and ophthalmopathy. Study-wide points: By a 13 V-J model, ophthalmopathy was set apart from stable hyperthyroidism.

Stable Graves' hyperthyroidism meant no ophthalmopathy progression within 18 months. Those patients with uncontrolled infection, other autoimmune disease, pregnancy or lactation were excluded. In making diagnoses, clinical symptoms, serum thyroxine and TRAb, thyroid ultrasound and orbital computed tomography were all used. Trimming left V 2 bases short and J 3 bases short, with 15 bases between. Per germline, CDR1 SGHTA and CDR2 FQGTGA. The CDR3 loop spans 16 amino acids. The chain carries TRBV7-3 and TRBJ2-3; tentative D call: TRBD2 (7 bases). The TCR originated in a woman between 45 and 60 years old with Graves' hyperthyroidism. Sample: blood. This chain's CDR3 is CASSLGLGGGTDTQYF. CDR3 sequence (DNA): TGTGCCAGCAGCTTAGGACTAGGAGGGGGTACAGATACGCAGTATTTT.